Below, one TCR beta chain is given with its context. The sample is drawn from a study of PD-1 and CTLA-4 blockade in melanoma. Sequencing used immunoSEQ multiplex PCR; TCRdb keeps in-frame clones, though not all of them. The data contain about 7,200 clones, roughly 80% of them singletons. Trimming shortened V by 4 bases and J by 1 base, and 11 bases separated the two germline ends. Germline CDR1 reads LGHDT; CDR2 reads YNNKEL (reference sequence). CDR3 size: 15 residues. The chain carries TRBV3-1 (or the pseudogene TRBV3-2) and TRBJ1-5; a weak D match, TRBD1 (6 bases). This clonotype was sampled from a human donor with melanoma. Sample: CD8+ T cells from peripheral blood, taken before anti-PD-1 treatment. The CDR3 loop reads CASSREGGSNQPQHF. The CDR3 DNA reads TGTGCCAGCAGCCGGGAAGGGGGAAGCAATCAGCCCCAGCATTTT.